Each of the 16 T cell receptor beta chains below was sequenced from the same sample in a study of shared clonotypes between healthy human individuals (dated by TCRdb to about 2020). The library was prepared using the immunoSEQ multiplex PCR assay. Sourced from immuneACCESS, this table was stored by TCRdb with only in-frame sequences that have V and J called. A share of the clones is absent; for the studies checked, an unresolved V gene accounts for under half, and the remainder has no known explanation. The table for this sample lists about 1.9 million clones; approximately 92% of them were counted only once. More than 1.5% of the sample is in the top ten clones. CD8 naive samples were obtained by positive selection for CCR7 among CD45RO-negative cells, yielding a CD45RA+CCR7+ population from which TemRA cells were excluded. Sequencing was done on a sample of naive CD8+ T cells from PBMCs. The cell subset or site label, as the study defines it: CD45RA+CCR7+. The receptor source for this set is a man between 18 and 35 years old in good health. Some clones in this sample may be carry-over from other donors' samples.

The V and J genes are TRBV2 and TRBJ1-2; no clear D. CDR3 length: 14 amino acids. V shed 2 bases and J shed 2 bases, with 9 bases lying between them. CDR1 is SNHLY and CDR2 is FYNNEI in the germline V gene. CDR3 residues: CASSEPEANYGYTF. CDR3 nucleotide sequence: TGTGCCAGCAGTGAACCAGAAGCCAACTATGGCTACACCTTC.

The chain joins TRBV7-3 to TRBJ2-1, with 9 bases identical to TRBD2. V dropped 6 bases and J dropped 4; count of bases not matched to a gene: 7. Germline CDR1 and CDR2: SGHTA and FQGTGA. The CDR3 spans 15 residues. CDR3 nucleotide sequence: TGTGCCAGCAGTCTAGGGACTAGCAGTTACAATGAGCAGTTCTTC. Protein product: CASSLGTSSYNEQFF.

The rearrangement uses TRBV21-1 and TRBJ2-1. TRBV21-1 is noted as a pseudogene. CDR3 length equals 17 residues. The CDR3 region has the DNA TGTGCCAGCAGCATTCAAAACCAGGGACGTACCTACAATGAGCAGTTCTTC. It translates to CASSIQNQGRTYNEQFF.

This clone was detected once. The rearrangement links TRBV28 to TRBJ1-1; a possible D gene is TRBD1 (5 bases). The V end was cut by 3 bases, the J end by 5 bases, with 13 bases between. The CDR3 is made up of 14 amino acids. From germline, CDR1 is MDHEN and CDR2 SYDVKM. The CDR3 sequence: CASSLDKVGTEAFF. In DNA, the CDR3 is TGTGCCAGCAGTTTGGACAAGGTAGGAACTGAAGCTTTCTTT.

V usage is TRBV4-3 and J usage is TRBJ2-5; 7 positions match TRBD1. V lost 2 bases, J lost 3 bases, and 9 bases stayed unmatched. CDR3 length: 16 residues. Germline assignment: CDR1 LGHNA and CDR2 YSLEER. CDR3 protein: CASSQFYRGDEETQYF. In DNA, the CDR3 is TGCGCCAGCAGCCAATTCTACAGGGGAGACGAAGAGACCCAGTACTTC.

The chain employs TRBV4-3 and TRBJ1-1; D possibly corresponds to TRBD1 (6 bases). This CDR3 is built from 15 residues. Trimming removed 6 bases at V and 5 bases at J, with 19 bases between. Germline CDR1 reads LGHNA; CDR2 reads YSLEER. CDR3 nucleotides: TGCGCCAGCAGTCTCTTCCAGGGGTTAGGGACTGAAGCTTTCTTT. This gives the protein CASSLFQGLGTEAFF.

The chain uses TRBV6-5 and TRBJ1-2, with TRBD1 matching over 8 bases. The CDR3 is 13 amino acids. From germline, CDR1 is MNHEY and CDR2 SVGAGI. V lost 6 bases, J lost 4 bases, and 4 bases stayed unmatched. The CDR3 protein is CASREGTGYGYTF. The CDR3 region has the DNA TGTGCCAGCAGGGAAGGGACAGGCTATGGCTACACCTTC.

The V and J genes are TRBV27 and TRBJ1-5; D gene uncertain. CDR1 and CDR2 (germline): MNHEY, SMNVEV (reference sequence). V was pared by 5 bases and J by 7 bases, with 9 bases between. The length of the CDR3 is 12 residues. CDR3 sequence (DNA): TGTGCCAGCAGTCCCCACGGGCAGCCCCAGCATTTT. Amino acid sequence: CASSPHGQPQHF.

The chain couples TRBV28 to TRBJ2-5; TRBD1 agrees at 10 bases. V trimming: 6 bases; J trimming: 2 bases; junction bases outside the gene matches: 9. The length of the CDR3 is 16 residues. Germline V lookup: CDR1 MDHEN, CDR2 SYDVKM. This CDR3 reads CASRILTGGEQETQYF. The CDR3 DNA reads as TGTGCCAGCAGAATCCTGACAGGGGGCGAGCAAGAGACCCAGTACTTC.

As regards this clone: Other DNA sequences of this sample code for an identical CDR3. V usage is TRBV9 and J usage is TRBJ2-6; no clear D. The CDR3 extends over 14 amino acids. V lost 3 bases and J lost 0, with 4 bases in between. CDR1 is SGDLS and CDR2 is YYNGEE in the germline V gene. CDR3 bases: TGTGCCAGCAGCGCGGGCTCTGGGGCCAACGTCCTGACTTTC. Its protein product is CASSAGSGANVLTF.

The CDR3 DNA sequence: TGTGCCAGCAGCGGAACCCGGCTGAGACCCTACAATGAGCAGTTCTTC. As protein: CASSGTRLRPYNEQFF. The chain couples TRBV2 to TRBJ2-1; D is undetermined. Deletions cut 6 bases from V and 2 bases from J, with 17 bases between. Germline CDR1 SNHLY, CDR2 FYNNEI. The CDR3 is 16 residues long.

The rearrangement uses TRBV6-6 and TRBJ2-7; TRBD1 agrees at 7 bases. This CDR3 is 15 amino acids long. V shed 2 bases and J 2 bases; nucleotides not matched to a gene: 6. Germline CDR1 MNHNY, CDR2 SVGAGI (reference sequence). Here the CDR3 reads CASSYKGTVTYEQYF. CDR3 nucleotides: TGTGCCAGCAGTTACAAGGGGACAGTAACCTACGAGCAGTACTTC.

This clone was counted only a few times. The chain recombines TRBV4-3 with TRBJ1-1; the D is unclear. This CDR3 region has 15 residues. Looked up from germline, CDR1 is LGHNA and CDR2 is YSLEER. The V end lost 0 bases, the J end lost 1 base, and 9 bases lay between the germline ends. The CDR3 protein is CASSQDLRGNTEAFF. CDR3 coding DNA: TGCGCCAGCAGCCAAGATTTGCGGGGGAACACTGAAGCTTTCTTT.

The chain has TRBV6-5 and TRBJ2-7; 11 bases match TRBD2. CDR3 size: 15 residues. Germline V gene lookup returns CDR1 MNHEY and CDR2 SVGAGI. The junction had 5 bases not matched to a gene; V was cut back by 5 bases and J by 2 bases. The CDR3 DNA reads as TGTGCCAGCAGTCCTAGCGGGAGGATCACCTACGAGCAGTACTTC. This gives the protein CASSPSGRITYEQYF.

The CDR3: CASSLRTGVYNSPLHF. The CDR3 region has the DNA TGTGCCAGCAGCTTAAGGACAGGGGTTTACAATTCACCCCTCCACTTT. The chain uses TRBV7-9 and TRBJ1-6; 9 nucleotides agree with TRBD1. V was pared by 2 bases and J by 7 bases, with 6 bases of the junction left unmatched. Germline V gives CDR1 SEHNR, CDR2 FQNEAQ (reference sequence). CDR3 size: 16 residues.

The rearrangement uses TRBV28 and TRBJ2-7, with D unclear. Germline V gives CDR1 MDHEN, CDR2 SYDVKM. Deletions cut 1 base from V and 3 bases from J, with 7 bases between. CDR3 length: 13 amino acids. The CDR3 sequence is CASSLYRLYEQYF. The CDR3 DNA reads as TGTGCCAGCAGTTTATACAGACTCTACGAGCAGTACTTC.